Below, 5 T cell receptor beta chains from the same sample are listed, as sequenced in a study of blood T cells in healthy people across ages. Sample-barcoded 5' priming and a J-beta primer mix drove a second PCR of roughly 6 to 12 cycles. TCRdb reanalysed the 5' RACE reads using MiXCR and keeps one entry per CDR3 protein. The data show almost 1 million distinct CDR3 sequences, just over 50% seen once. Material: blood. The receptors derive from an older woman in good health.

This sequence joins TRBV10-3 and TRBJ1-1, with D possibly being TRBD1 (6 bases). The CDR3 runs to 15 residues. Between the trimmed V and J ends, which lost 10 bases and 0 bases, there was a span of 18 bases. Germline lookup yields CDR1 ENHRY and CDR2 SYGVKD. In DNA, the CDR3 is TGTGCCACCAAAAATGTGGGGGGGCTGAACACTGAAGCTTTCTTT. This gives the protein CATKNVGGLNTEAFF.

The chain employs TRBV29-1 and TRBJ2-3; possibly TRBD1 or TRBD2 for D (5 bases each). CDR3 length equals 13 residues. CDR1 is SQVTM and CDR2 is ANQGSEA in the germline V gene. V shed 6 bases and J shed 0 bases, with 10 bases lying between them. DNA for the CDR3: TGCAGCGTAGTTGGGGACAGCACAGATACGCAGTATTTT. Translated: CSVVGDSTDTQYF.

There are a few counts of this clonotype. The chain combines TRBV4-3 with TRBJ2-3, with TRBD2 identical over 11 bases. The CDR3 length is 16 residues. Germline V gives CDR1 LGHNA, CDR2 YSLEER. J gave up 1 base and V 2 bases, and 2 bases lay outside the gene matches. CDR3 in DNA: TGCGCCAGCAGCCAACAACTAGCGGGAGGCACAGATACGCAGTATTTT. Amino acids: CASSQQLAGGTDTQYF.

The rearrangement uses TRBV4-3 and TRBJ2-6, with a tentative D call TRBD2 (6 bases). CDR1 and CDR2 (germline): LGHNA, YSLEER. The length of the CDR3 is 16 residues. Between the trimmed V and J ends, which lost 3 bases and 0 bases, there was a span of 9 bases. The CDR3 nucleotides are TGCGCCAGCAGCCAGGGGGGTTACTCTGGGGCCAACGTCCTGACTTTC. It is translated as CASSQGGYSGANVLTF.

The CDR3 DNA is TGTGCCAGCAAACACTACGAGCAGTACTTC. This translates into CASKHYEQYF. The chain joins TRBV28 to TRBJ2-5; no clear D. The J call is in doubt because the DNA end fits TRBJ2-7 better. CDR1 and CDR2 (germline): MDHEN, SYDVKM. This CDR3 is 10 amino acids long.